This T cell receptor (beta chain) was recorded in a study of cytotoxic CD8 clonotypes in ibrutinib-treated CLL. Study as a whole: Once patients had received a median about twelve months of treatment, range 6 to 36, response samples were obtained.

Here immunoSEQ multiplex PCR was the method, and the copy in TCRdb shows in-frame clones only, minus some. The table lists about 5,500 clones, 65% to 70% of them singletons, with roughly two fifths in the top ten. This CDR3 contains 15 residues. Germline CDR1 reads SGHAT; CDR2 reads FQNNGV. Trimming took 0 bases from V and 4 from J, leaving 12 bases between them. This TCR derives from a human donor with chronic lymphocytic leukemia. The sequencing used PBMCs, collected before ibrutinib treatment. The V call is TRBV11-2, the J call TRBJ1-1, with D perhaps matching TRBD1 (5 bases). The CDR3 DNA is TGTGCCAGCAGCTTAGAACTTGGTCAGGGCACTGAAGCTTTCTTT. This gives the protein CASSLELGQGTEAFF.